This TCR beta chain was sequenced during a study of shared clonotypes between healthy human individuals. Study details: Ranging from 18 to 49 in age, donors were two women and three men. Overall study findings and caveats: Collection of samples was limited to blood; tissue repertoires likely differ.

Germline V lookup: CDR1 LGHNA, CDR2 YSLEER. The CDR3 has 16 amino acids. The V segment lost 4 bases and the J segment 4 bases; nucleotides outside the gene matches: 11. Every immunoSEQ plate was one replicate of a subset's evenly spread DNA. Original analysis: Without quality scores, immunoSEQ junctional reads could not be filtered like full-length reads. This table comes from immunoSEQ multiplex PCR, and its TCRdb copy is limited to in-frame clones, with some not included. Clonal size and the V and J genes are those of that table, whereas D and trimming came from the DNA. The profile shows 400,000 to 500,000 clones, 65% to 80% of them singletons. This clone was seen once. Antigen: not known.

Specimen: PBMCs. The chain has TRBV4-3 and TRBJ2-3; 7 bases align to TRBD2. The TCR comes from a woman between 35 and 50 years old in good health. Some clones in this sample may be carry-over from other donors' samples. The CDR3 reads CASSPQGGSKADTQYF. The CDR3 DNA sequence: TGCGCCAGCAGCCCCCAGGGCGGGAGCAAGGCAGATACGCAGTATTTT.